This entry features one T cell receptor beta chain sequence. This table comes from immunoSEQ multiplex PCR, and its TCRdb copy is limited to in-frame clones, with some not included. The sample includes approximately 18,000 clones, approximately 87% of them seen just once. This sample stems from a study of somatic mutations in cytotoxic T cells in rheumatoid arthritis. Trimming stripped 3 bases from V and 2 bases from J, with 5 bases between. The CDR3 is 12 amino acids. Germline values: CDR1 SGHAT, CDR2 FQNNGV. This TCR was recovered from a middle-aged man in good health. Sequenced: CD8+ T cells sorted from blood. The chain carries TRBV11-2 and TRBJ2-7; D remains unclear. CDR3 sequence (DNA): TGTGCCAGCAGCTTCGGCCCCTACGAGCAGTACTTC. This codes for CASSFGPYEQYF.